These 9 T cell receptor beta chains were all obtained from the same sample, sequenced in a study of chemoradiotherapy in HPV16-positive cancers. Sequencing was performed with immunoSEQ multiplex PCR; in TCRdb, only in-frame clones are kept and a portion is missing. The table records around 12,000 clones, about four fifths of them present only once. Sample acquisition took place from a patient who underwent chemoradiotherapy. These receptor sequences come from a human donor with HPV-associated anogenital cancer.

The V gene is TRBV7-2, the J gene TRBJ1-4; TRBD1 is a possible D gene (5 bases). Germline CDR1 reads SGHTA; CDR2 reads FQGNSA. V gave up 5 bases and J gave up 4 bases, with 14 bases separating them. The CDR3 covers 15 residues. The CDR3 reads CASSPRGLLNEKLFF. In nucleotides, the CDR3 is TGTGCCAGCAGCCCCCGGGGACTTCTTAATGAAAAACTGTTTTTT.

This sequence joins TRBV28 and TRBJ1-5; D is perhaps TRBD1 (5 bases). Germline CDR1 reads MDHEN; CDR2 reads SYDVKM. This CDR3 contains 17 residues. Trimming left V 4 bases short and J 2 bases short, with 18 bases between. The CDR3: CASSYGDSTPGNQPQHF. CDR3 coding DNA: TGTGCCAGCAGTTACGGAGACAGCACCCCTGGCAATCAGCCCCAGCATTTT.

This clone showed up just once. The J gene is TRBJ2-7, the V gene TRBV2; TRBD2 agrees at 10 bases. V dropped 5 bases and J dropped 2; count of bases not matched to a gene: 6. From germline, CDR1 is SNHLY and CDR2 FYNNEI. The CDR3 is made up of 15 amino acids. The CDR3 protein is CASSILAGIPYEQYF. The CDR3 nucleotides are TGTGCCAGCAGTATACTAGCGGGAATTCCCTACGAGCAGTACTTC.

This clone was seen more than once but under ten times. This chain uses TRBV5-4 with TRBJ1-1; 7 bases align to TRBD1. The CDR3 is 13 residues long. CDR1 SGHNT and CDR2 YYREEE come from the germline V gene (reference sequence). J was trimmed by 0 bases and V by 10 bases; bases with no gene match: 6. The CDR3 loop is CAGKGQMNTEAFF. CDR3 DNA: TGTGCCGGAAAGGGACAGATGAACACTGAAGCTTTCTTT.

CDR3 DNA sequence: TGTGCCAGCAGCAGCGGGGGGCGGGCGGGCGAGCAGTACTTC. As protein: CASSSGGRAGEQYF. The rearrangement uses TRBV6-6 and TRBJ2-7, with 9 bases aligning to TRBD2. The CDR3 is 14 amino acids. J lost 6 bases, V lost 6 bases, and 9 bases had no gene match. Germline V lookup: CDR1 MNHNY, CDR2 SVGAGI (reference sequence).

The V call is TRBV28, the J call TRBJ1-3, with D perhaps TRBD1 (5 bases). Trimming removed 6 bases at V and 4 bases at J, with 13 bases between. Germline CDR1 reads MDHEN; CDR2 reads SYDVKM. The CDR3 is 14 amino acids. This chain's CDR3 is CASRLPGIGNTIYF. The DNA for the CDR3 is TGTGCCAGCAGGCTCCCAGGGATCGGAAACACCATATATTTT.

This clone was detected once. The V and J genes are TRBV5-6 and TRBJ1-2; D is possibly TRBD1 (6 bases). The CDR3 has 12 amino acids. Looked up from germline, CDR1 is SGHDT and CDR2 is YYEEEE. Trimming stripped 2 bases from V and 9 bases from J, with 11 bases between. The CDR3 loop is CASSFQGYSYTF. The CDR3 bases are TGTGCCAGCAGCTTCCAGGGGTACAGCTACACCTTC.

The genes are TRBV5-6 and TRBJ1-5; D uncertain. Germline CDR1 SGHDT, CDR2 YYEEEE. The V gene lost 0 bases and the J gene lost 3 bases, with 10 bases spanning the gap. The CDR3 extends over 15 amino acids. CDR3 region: CASSLAGGFNQPQHF. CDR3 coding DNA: TGTGCCAGCAGCTTGGCGGGCGGGTTCAATCAGCCCCAGCATTTT.

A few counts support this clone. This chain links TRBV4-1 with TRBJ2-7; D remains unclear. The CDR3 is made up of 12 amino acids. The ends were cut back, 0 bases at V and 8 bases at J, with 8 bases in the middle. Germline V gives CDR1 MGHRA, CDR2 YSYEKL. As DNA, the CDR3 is TGCGCCAGCAGCCAAGAAGCGACAAAGCAGTACTTC. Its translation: CASSQEATKQYF.